Following are 14 T cell receptor beta chains from one sample sequenced in a study of cytotoxic CD8 clonotypes in ibrutinib-treated CLL. The table came from immunoSEQ multiplex PCR; TCRdb's copy has only in-frame clones and leaves some out. The sample lists about 140,000 clones, around three quarters occurring once. The source material was PBMCs, sampled after 12 months of ibrutinib treatment. Receptor source: a human donor with chronic lymphocytic leukemia.

This chain joins TRBV5-5 and TRBJ2-1; D may match TRBD1 or TRBD2 (5 bases each). V lost 4 bases and J lost 6, with 20 bases in between. The CDR3 runs to 16 residues. The germline gives CDR1 SGHKS, CDR2 YYEKEE (reference sequence). The CDR3 nucleotides read TGTGCCAGCAGCGCAAGATCCGGGACGCCGGGCAATGAGCAGTTCTTC. Its translation: CASSARSGTPGNEQFF.

The chain employs TRBV19 and TRBJ1-1, with 11 bases aligning to TRBD1. V was pared by 4 bases and J by 5 bases, with 3 bases of the junction left unmatched. The CDR3 covers 14 residues. Germline V gene data show CDR1 as LNHDA and CDR2 as SQIVND (reference sequence). CDR3 nucleotides: TGTGCCAGTAGTACGGACAGGGGGCGGACTGAAGCTTTCTTT. Protein: CASSTDRGRTEAFF.

The chain couples TRBV7-9 to TRBJ1-3; 9 bases line up with TRBD1. The germline CDR1 and CDR2 sequences are SEHNR and FQNEAQ (reference sequence). J was trimmed by 0 bases and V by 5 bases; bases with no gene match: 2. The CDR3 extends over 15 amino acids. CDR3 loop: CASSPQGASGNTIYF. For the CDR3, the DNA is TGTGCCAGCAGCCCACAGGGGGCCTCTGGAAACACCATATATTTT.

The J gene is TRBJ1-2, the V gene TRBV6-5; tentative D call: TRBD1 (5 bases). The CDR3 sequence is 15 residues long. Germline values: CDR1 MNHEY, CDR2 SVGAGI. V was shortened by 0 bases and J by 2 bases, with 10 bases between the two germline ends. The CDR3 DNA follows: TGTGCCAGCAGTTACTCGACCCCAGGGAACTATGGCTACACCTTC. It translates to CASSYSTPGNYGYTF.

J is TRBJ1-2 and V is TRBV29-1; the D is unclear. V was trimmed by 2 bases and J by 2 bases, leaving 15 bases between them. Germline V gene lookup returns CDR1 SQVTM and CDR2 ANQGSEA. The length of the CDR3 is 15 residues. CDR3: CSVETLGGRNYGYTF. The CDR3 DNA sequence: TGCAGCGTTGAAACTTTAGGAGGCAGAAACTATGGCTACACCTTC.

The rearrangement uses TRBV12-5 and TRBJ2-5, with D perhaps TRBD1 (5 bases). The CDR3 sequence is 13 residues long. V lost 11 bases, J lost 4 bases, and 17 bases lay in between. CDR1 is LGHNT and CDR2 is FRNRAP in the germline V gene. Here the CDR3 reads CASWEGDSETQYF. The CDR3 DNA is TGTGCTTCCTGGGAAGGGGATTCAGAGACCCAGTACTTC.

The rearrangement joins TRBV7-9 to TRBJ2-5; the D is unclear. V was cut by 5 bases and J by 6 bases, with 13 bases left in between. CDR3 length equals 13 residues. Looked up from germline, CDR1 is SEHNR and CDR2 is FQNEAQ (reference sequence). The CDR3 DNA sequence: TGTGCCAGCAGCCCCCCATTTATAAAGACCCAGTACTTC. This codes for CASSPPFIKTQYF.

The chain recombines TRBV7-9 with TRBJ1-2, with D possibly being TRBD1 (6 bases). V lost 5 bases and J 2 bases, leaving 12 bases between the germline ends. This CDR3 has 14 residues. The germline gives CDR1 SEHNR, CDR2 FQNEAQ (reference sequence). In DNA, the CDR3 is TGTGCCAGCAGCCTCCGGGGGGCCAACTATGGCTACACCTTC. Translating gives CASSLRGANYGYTF.

This chain connects TRBV27 to TRBJ2-7; D is possibly TRBD1 (6 bases). Deletions cut 2 bases from V and 9 bases from J, with 23 bases between. The CDR3 extends over 16 amino acids. Per the germline V gene, CDR1 is MNHEY and CDR2 is SMNVEV (reference sequence). CDR3 sequence (DNA): TGTGCCAGCAGTTTACAAGGGTCTGGGACATGGGGCGGGCAGTACTTC. Protein: CASSLQGSGTWGGQYF.

The gene calls are TRBV4-1 and TRBJ2-2, with D hard to call. V lost 4 bases, J lost 2 bases, and 5 bases lay in between. Germline values: CDR1 MGHRA, CDR2 YSYEKL. The CDR3 has 13 residues. This chain's CDR3 is CASSRPNTGELFF. The CDR3 DNA follows: TGCGCCAGCAGCCGACCTAACACCGGGGAGCTGTTTTTT.

The chain couples TRBV6-5 to TRBJ1-6; D remains unclear. Between the trimmed V and J ends, which lost 6 bases and 11 bases, there was a span of 14 bases. The CDR3 has 13 residues. Germline V lookup: CDR1 MNHEY, CDR2 SVGAGI. The CDR3 nucleotides read TGTGCCAGCAGGCCGGCCGAGGGCCCACCCCTCCACTTT. Translated, it gives CASRPAEGPPLHF.

The chain joins TRBV6-5 to TRBJ2-1, with TRBD2 matching over 12 bases. The CDR3 covers 16 residues. Germline V gives CDR1 MNHEY, CDR2 SVGAGI. V dropped 2 bases and J dropped 7; count of bases not matched to a gene: 6. CDR3 nucleotide sequence: TGTGCCAGCAGTTACCGCACCGGGACTAGCGGGAATGAGCAGTTCTTC. Translation: CASSYRTGTSGNEQFF.

This rearrangement joins TRBV7-8 to TRBJ1-4; tentative D call: TRBD1 (6 bases). V lost 5 bases, J lost 8 bases, and 18 bases lay in between. Germline CDR1 and CDR2: SGHVS and FQNEAQ. The CDR3 runs to 15 residues. For the CDR3, the DNA is TGTGCCAGCAGCCTCTTCGGGGGCGCGAAGGAAAAACTGTTTTTT. This codes for CASSLFGGAKEKLFF.

V and J are TRBV28 and TRBJ2-7; D is unclear. Germline CDR1 MDHEN, CDR2 SYDVKM. V shed 2 bases and J shed 0 bases, with 17 bases lying between them. This CDR3 spans 17 amino acids. The DNA for the CDR3 is TGTGCCAGCAGTTTAGGATTTTGGGCGCCTAGCTCCTACGAGCAGTACTTC. It translates to CASSLGFWAPSSYEQYF. The whole variable domain, filled in from reference TRBV28 and TRBJ2-7, reads DVKVTQSSRYLVKRTGEKVFLECVQDMDHENMFWYRQDPGLGLRLIYFSYDVKMKEKGDIPEGYSVSREKKERFSLILESASTNQTSMYLCASSLGFWAPSSYEQYFGPGTRLTVT.